This T cell receptor (beta chain) was recovered during a study of blood T cell repertoires in COVID-19. Study at large: Whether acute or convalescent, the COVID-19 samples came from the United States, Italy and Spain. T cells, B-cell-depleted T cells, or PBMCs supplied cDNA or gDNA.

V gave up 6 bases and J gave up 4 bases; unmatched junction bases: 4. Germline lookup yields CDR1 MDHEN and CDR2 SYDVKM. This CDR3 contains 15 residues. The data were produced by immunoSEQ multiplex PCR, yet TCRdb's version contains in-frame clones alone and is incomplete. This table has a few hundred thousand clones, around 86% appearing once. The clonotype comes from a middle-aged woman who had recovered from COVID-19. The sequencing sample was made of peripheral blood. The V gene is TRBV28, the J gene TRBJ2-2, with 11 nucleotides matching TRBD2. In nucleotides, the CDR3 is TGTGCCAGCAGCCCCCTAGCGGGAGGCACCGGGGAGCTGTTTTTT. Its protein product is CASSPLAGGTGELFF.